These T cell receptor beta chains were read from a single sample in a study of blood T cell repertoires in COVID-19. TCRdb's copy holds only in-frame clones and misses some; the assay was immunoSEQ multiplex PCR. The repertoire consists of roughly 87,000 clones, with roughly 86% occurring once and the leading ten covering 4% to 5.5%. The material sequenced was peripheral blood. The origin of the receptors is a middle-aged man with acute or convalescent COVID-19. The CDR3 runs from the conserved cysteine through the conserved F or W. D genes are given only for firm matches. For some rows the clone size is stated as once, few or many, or as a class when expanded; others skip it.

clone size	V gene	D gene	J gene	CDR3 protein	CDR3 DNA
-	TRBV9	-	TRBJ2-3	CASSPHPAGTDTQYF	TGTGCCAGCAGCCCTCACCCGGCGGGTACAGATACGCAGTATTTT
-	TRBV5-1	-	TRBJ2-3	CASSSGGTDTQYF	TGCGCCAGCAGCTCCGGGGGTACAGATACGCAGTATTTT
few	TRBV12-3/TRBV12-4	TRBD1	TRBJ1-5	CASSLTGVQPQHF	TGTGCCAGCAGTTTGACAGGGGTTCAGCCCCAGCATTTT
once	TRBV27	-	TRBJ1-2	CASSLRRGLGYTF	TGTGCCAGCAGTTTGAGGAGGGGCCTTGGCTACACCTTC
-	TRBV5-8	TRBD2	TRBJ2-7	CASSSRLAGFEQYF	TGTGCCAGCAGCTCCAGGCTAGCGGGATTCGAGCAGTACTTC
-	TRBV12-5	TRBD1	TRBJ1-2	CASGLGRGLDYGYTF	TGTGCTAGTGGTTTGGGGAGGGGGCTTGACTATGGCTACACCTTC
-	TRBV5-1	TRBD2	TRBJ2-3	CASSLGGLAGADTQYF	TGCGCCAGCAGCTTGGGGGGCCTAGCGGGAGCAGATACGCAGTATTTT
-	TRBV7-3	-	TRBJ2-7	CASSPVEGGAQGEQYF	TGTGCCAGCAGCCCCGTGGAGGGGGGGGCGCAGGGCGAGCAGTACTTC
-	TRBV5-4	TRBD1	TRBJ2-5	CATQGAGETQYF	TGTGCCACTCAGGGGGCTGGAGAGACCCAGTACTTC
few	TRBV5-1	TRBD1	TRBJ1-1	CASSRGQGNTEAFF	TGCGCCAGCAGCAGGGGACAGGGGAACACTGAAGCTTTCTTT
-	TRBV7-9	-	TRBJ1-4	CASTTGSLANEKLFF	TGTGCCAGCACAACAGGGAGTTTAGCTAATGAAAAACTGTTTTTT
-	TRBV5-1	-	TRBJ2-3	CASSAYTGTSTDTQYF	TGCGCCAGCAGCGCATACACCGGGACAAGCACAGATACGCAGTATTTT
-	TRBV4-2	TRBD2	TRBJ2-7	CASSQEWSGSGNEQYF	TGTGCCAGCAGCCAAGAATGGAGCGGGAGCGGCAACGAGCAGTACTTC
-	TRBV23-1	TRBD1	TRBJ1-2	CASTWQGANYGYTF	TGCGCCAGCACCTGGCAGGGGGCGAACTATGGCTACACCTTC
-	TRBV4-1	-	TRBJ1-2	CASSQAGGNYGYTF	TGCGCCAGCAGCCAAGCAGGCGGGAACTATGGCTACACCTTC
-	TRBV6-6	-	TRBJ1-5	CASSYHRDRDQPQHF	TGTGCCAGCAGTTACCATAGAGATCGGGATCAGCCCCAGCATTTT
-	TRBV9	-	TRBJ2-1	CASSVATGPTAYNEQFF	TGTGCCAGCAGCGTAGCTACAGGTCCCACCGCCTACAATGAGCAGTTCTTC
few	TRBV10-1	TRBD2	TRBJ2-2	CASSATQFFSGRDTGELFF	TGCGCCAGCAGTGCTACCCAGTTCTTTAGCGGGAGAGACACCGGGGAGCTGTTTTTT
-	TRBV9	-	TRBJ1-1	CASSVQGVSEAFF	TGTGCCAGCAGCGTCCAGGGCGTCTCTGAAGCTTTCTTT
-	TRBV2	-	TRBJ1-1	CASMGWGLSMDTEAFF	TGTGCCAGCATGGGGTGGGGCCTGTCCATGGACACTGAAGCTTTCTTT
-	TRBV10-3	TRBD1	TRBJ1-6	CATQGARDSPLHF	TGTGCCACCCAGGGGGCCCGTGATTCACCCCTCCACTTT
-	TRBV2	-	TRBJ1-4	CASRLQAATNEKLFF	TGTGCCAGCAGGTTGCAGGCAGCAACTAATGAAAAACTGTTTTTT
-	TRBV27	-	TRBJ1-2	CASSLAGDGYTF	TGTGCCAGCAGTTTAGCAGGGGATGGCTACACCTTC
-	TRBV19	-	TRBJ1-1	CASSLGGVEAFF	TGTGCCAGTAGTCTCGGCGGCGTTGAAGCTTTCTTT
-	TRBV5-1	-	TRBJ2-3	CASSLGLDTDTQYF	TGCGCCAGCAGCTTGGGACTAGACACAGATACGCAGTATTTT
-	TRBV19	-	TRBJ2-1	CASTKTGVYNEQFF	TGTGCCAGTACCAAGACGGGGGTCTACAATGAGCAGTTCTTC
-	TRBV11-2	-	TRBJ1-4	CASSLEGGLDEKLFF	TGTGCCAGCAGCTTAGAGGGGGGGTTGGATGAAAAACTGTTTTTT
few	TRBV29-1	TRBD1	TRBJ1-1	CSVADAQGSRAFF	TGCAGCGTTGCAGACGCACAGGGGTCTAGAGCTTTCTTT
few	TRBV29-1	TRBD1	TRBJ1-1	CSVAATGFTEAFF	TGCAGCGTCGCTGCGACAGGGTTCACTGAAGCTTTCTTT
-	TRBV6-1	-	TRBJ2-7	CASSEAPNEEQYF	TGTGCCAGCAGTGAAGCGCCGAACGAGGAGCAGTACTTC
-	TRBV5-6	TRBD2	TRBJ2-5	CASSLAGYSGVETQYF	TGTGCCAGCAGCTTGGCCGGGTATAGCGGGGTCGAGACCCAGTACTTC
-	TRBV19	TRBD1	TRBJ1-4	CASSIPGQGREKLFF	TGTGCCAGTAGTATTCCGGGACAGGGTAGGGAAAAACTGTTTTTT
-	TRBV5-4	-	TRBJ2-5	CASSLVARKETQYF	TGTGCCAGCAGCTTGGTGGCTAGGAAAGAGACCCAGTACTTC
-	TRBV11-3	-	TRBJ2-2	CASSLVAGTNTGELFF	TGTGCCAGCAGCTTAGTGGCAGGGACGAACACCGGGGAGCTGTTTTTT
-	TRBV7-9	TRBD1	TRBJ1-2	CASSHRGGRGYTF	TGTGCCAGCAGCCACAGGGGAGGTCGGGGCTACACCTTC
-	TRBV19	TRBD1	TRBJ2-5	CASNRGTETQYF	TGTGCCAGTAACAGGGGAACGGAGACCCAGTACTTC
-	TRBV10-3	TRBD1	TRBJ1-5	CAISERGQGGNQPQHF	TGTGCCATCAGTGAGCGGGGACAGGGGGGCAATCAGCCCCAGCATTTT
-	TRBV11-2	-	TRBJ1-3	CASSPRLISSGNTIYF	TGTGCCAGCAGCCCCAGACTGATAAGCTCTGGAAACACCATATATTTT
-	TRBV7-3	-	TRBJ1-5	CASSLIGPGRWYSNQPQHF	TGTGCCAGCAGCTTGATAGGCCCCGGGAGGTGGTATAGCAATCAGCCCCAGCATTTT
-	TRBV9	TRBD1	TRBJ1-4	CASSVALNRGANEKLFF	TGTGCCAGCAGCGTAGCTTTAAACAGGGGAGCTAATGAAAAACTGTTTTTT
-	TRBV10-3	TRBD2	TRBJ2-3	CAISGTSGDPGDTQYF	TGTGCCATCAGTGGGACTAGCGGGGACCCCGGGGATACGCAGTATTTT
-	TRBV6-5	TRBD2	TRBJ2-7	CASRAGLAGSYEQYF	TGTGCCAGCAGAGCTGGACTAGCGGGCTCCTACGAGCAGTACTTC
-	TRBV5-1	TRBD1	TRBJ1-5	CASRAGGDSNQPQHF	TGCGCCAGCAGAGCAGGGGGTGATAGCAATCAGCCCCAGCATTTT
-	TRBV12-3/TRBV12-4	-	TRBJ1-2	CASSPGYYGYTF	TGTGCCAGCAGCCCAGGGTACTATGGCTACACCTTC
-	TRBV27	-	TRBJ1-1	CASSPGWNTEAFF	TGTGCCAGCAGTCCAGGGTGGAACACTGAAGCTTTCTTT
-	TRBV19	-	TRBJ1-4	CASSPRPNEKLFF	TGTGCCAGTAGTCCGCGGCCTAATGAAAAACTGTTTTTT
-	TRBV3-1/TRBV3-2	TRBD1	TRBJ1-3	CASSTPTGSTGNTIYF	TGTGCCAGCAGCACACCGACAGGGAGCACTGGAAACACCATATATTTT
-	TRBV15	-	TRBJ2-7	CATSRDPGSYEQYF	TGTGCCACCAGCAGAGACCCGGGTTCCTACGAGCAGTACTTC
-	TRBV5-1	-	TRBJ2-7	CASSLAGSYEQYF	TGCGCCAGCAGCTTGGCAGGCTCCTACGAGCAGTACTTC
-	TRBV30	TRBD1	TRBJ1-4	CAWSPGTGVVFF	TGTGCCTGGAGTCCAGGGACAGGGGTTGTGTTTTTT
-	TRBV6-5	TRBD1	TRBJ1-2	CASRAGGSSYGYTF	TGTGCCAGCAGAGCAGGGGGCTCTAGTTACGGCTACACCTTC
-	TRBV29-1	-	TRBJ2-7	CSVIRGGGYEQYF	TGCAGCGTTATCCGGGGAGGTGGTTACGAGCAGTACTTC
-	TRBV6-2/TRBV6-3	-	TRBJ2-7	CASSYYAGRGIDEQYF	TGTGCCAGCAGTTACTACGCCGGCAGGGGCATCGACGAGCAGTACTTC
-	TRBV12-5	TRBD1	TRBJ1-6	CASGLGQGNSPLHF	TGTGCTAGTGGTCTGGGACAGGGAAATTCACCCCTCCACTTT
-	TRBV29-1	TRBD1	TRBJ2-1	CSVENLGQGIDNEQFF	TGCAGCGTTGAGAATTTGGGACAGGGAATTGACAATGAGCAGTTCTTC